Below, one TCR beta chain is given with its context. The CDR3 has 13 amino acids. Per germline, CDR1 MGHDK and CDR2 SYGVNS. Trimming removed 6 bases at V and 1 base at J, with 9 bases between. Repertoires were generated with immunoSEQ multiplex PCR, while TCRdb's copy carries only in-frame clones and drops some. The sample has 95,000 to 100,000 clones; approximately 82% are singletons. This specimen belongs to a study of control samples from healthy donors and cancer patients. This TCR derives from a man aged 60 to 69 in good health. Sequenced material: blood. The V and J genes are TRBV25-1 and TRBJ1-2; a weak D match, TRBD1 (5 bases). CDR3 bases: TGTGCCAGCAGCCGAGGGGTTAACTATGGCTACACCTTC. It specifies CASSRGVNYGYTF.